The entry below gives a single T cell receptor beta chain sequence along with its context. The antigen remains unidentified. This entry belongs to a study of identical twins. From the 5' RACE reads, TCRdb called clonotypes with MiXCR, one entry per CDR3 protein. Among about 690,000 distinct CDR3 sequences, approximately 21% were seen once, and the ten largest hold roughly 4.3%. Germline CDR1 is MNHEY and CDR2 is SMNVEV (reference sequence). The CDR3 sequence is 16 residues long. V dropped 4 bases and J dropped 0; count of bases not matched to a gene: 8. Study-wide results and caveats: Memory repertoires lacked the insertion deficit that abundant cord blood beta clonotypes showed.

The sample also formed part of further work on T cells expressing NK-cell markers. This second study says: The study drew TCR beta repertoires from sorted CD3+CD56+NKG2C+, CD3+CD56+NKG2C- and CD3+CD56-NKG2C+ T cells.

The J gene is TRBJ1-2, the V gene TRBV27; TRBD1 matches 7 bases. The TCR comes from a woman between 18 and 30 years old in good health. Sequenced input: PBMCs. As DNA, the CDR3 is TGTGCCAGCAGTTCTGGGACAGCCTTCGCTAACTATGGCTACACCTTC. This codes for CASSSGTAFANYGYTF.